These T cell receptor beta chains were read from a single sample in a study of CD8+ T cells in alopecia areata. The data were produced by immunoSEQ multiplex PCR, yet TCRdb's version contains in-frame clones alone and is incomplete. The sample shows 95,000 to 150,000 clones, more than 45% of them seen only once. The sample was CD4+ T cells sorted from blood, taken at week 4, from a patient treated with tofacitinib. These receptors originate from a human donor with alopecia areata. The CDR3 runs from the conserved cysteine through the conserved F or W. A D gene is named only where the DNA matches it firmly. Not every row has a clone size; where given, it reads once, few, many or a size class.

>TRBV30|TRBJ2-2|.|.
TGTGCCTGGAGTGCGACGGGACTCCAGGGGACCGGGGAGCTGTTTTTT
CAWSATGLQGTGELFF
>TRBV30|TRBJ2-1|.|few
TGTGCCTGGAGTGAACGGGCAAATGAGCAGTTCTTC
CAWSERANEQFF
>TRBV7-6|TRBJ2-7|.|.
TGTGCCAGCAGCCCGACTCCCACCGGTTCTTTAGCCGAGCAGTACTTC
CASSPTPTGSLAEQYF
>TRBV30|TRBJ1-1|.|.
TGTGCCTGGAGTGTACAATTCATGAACACTGAAGCTTTCTTT
CAWSVQFMNTEAFF
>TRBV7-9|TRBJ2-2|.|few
TGTGCCAGCAGCCTCTTGGGGCGCGCCACCGGGGAGCTGTTTTTT
CASSLLGRATGELFF
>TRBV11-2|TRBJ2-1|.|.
TGTGCCAGCAGCTCCTGGGTAACCGCCTATGAGCAGTTCTTC
CASSSWVTAYEQFF
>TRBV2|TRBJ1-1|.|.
TGTGCCAGCAGTGAGGGAGGACAGAACACTGAAGCTTTCTTT
CASSEGGQNTEAFF
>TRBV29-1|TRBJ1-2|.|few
TGCAGCGTTACCCCCTATGGCTACACCTTC
CSVTPYGYTF
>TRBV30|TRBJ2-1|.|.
TGTGCCTGGAGTAGGGGTCAACTTTCGTACAATGAGCAGTTCTTC
CAWSRGQLSYNEQFF
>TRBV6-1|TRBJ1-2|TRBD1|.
TGTGCCAGCAGTGCCCCCGGACAGGGTAGTAGAGGCTACACCTTC
CASSAPGQGSRGYTF
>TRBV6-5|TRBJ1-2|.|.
TGTGCCAGCAACCCAGGACGGAACTATGGCTACACCTTC
CASNPGRNYGYTF
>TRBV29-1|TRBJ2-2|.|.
TGCAGCGTTGGAGGACTTTACACCGGGGAGCTGTTTTTT
CSVGGLYTGELFF
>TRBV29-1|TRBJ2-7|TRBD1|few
TGCAGCGCAAGGACAGGGGCCTACGAGCAGTACTTC
CSARTGAYEQYF